This TCR beta chain was sequenced for a study of breast tumors, draining lymph nodes, adjacent tissues. Looked up from germline, CDR1 is DFQATT and CDR2 is SNEGSKA (reference sequence). The length of the CDR3 is 13 residues. Trimming cost V 3 bases and J 3 bases, with 9 bases left between them. Axillary draining lymph nodes of breast cancer patients supplied the node samples. Study-level results: Tumor repertoires ranked between lymph nodes and nontumor tissue in diversity, with V and J gene preferences.

In TCRdb, the multiplex PCR reads were re-called with MiXCR into one record per CDR3 protein. The sample includes roughly 100,000 distinct CDR3 sequences, about 29% of them seen just once. Note on this clonotype: Its matching antigen is unknown.

Sequencing used axillary lymph node tissue. The chain is built from TRBV20-1 and TRBJ1-5; D is unresolved. The clonotype originates from a female donor with breast cancer. Some clones in this sample may be carry-over from other donors' samples. The CDR3 nucleotides are TGCAGTGCTAGGTCCCGTGTCAATCAGCCCCAGCATTTT. It codes for CSARSRVNQPQHF.